This is a list of T cell receptor beta chains from one sample in a study of CD8 T cells in ankylosing spondylitis. TCRdb itself ran the 5' RACE reads through MiXCR, one entry per CDR3 protein. The repertoire holds 200,000 to 300,000 distinct CDR3 sequences, over 8.5% seen once, with around 6.8% in the top ten. The sample taken for sequencing was blood, either unsorted or a sorted T cell fraction (not recorded which). These receptors originate from a male donor with ankylosing spondylitis or in good health (not recorded which). The CDR3 runs from the conserved cysteine through the conserved F or W. The order of the fields is J gene, V gene, CDR3 protein.

J: TRBJ2-3
V: TRBV12-3/TRBV12-4
CDR3: CASSLAGGEGDTQYF

J: TRBJ2-1
V: TRBV20-1
CDR3: CSAREWDKIHNEQFF

J: TRBJ2-7
V: TRBV11-1
CDR3: CASSFLPGQGEGAYEQYF

J: TRBJ2-1
V: TRBV12-3/TRBV12-4
CDR3: CASSPRLFNEQFF

J: TRBJ1-5
V: TRBV10-3
CDR3: CAISEEWGNQPQHF

J: TRBJ2-5
V: TRBV5-1
CDR3: CASSPDGQTQYF

J: TRBJ2-6
V: TRBV18
CDR3: CASSATPGQGVSSGANVLTF

J: TRBJ2-1
V: TRBV20-1
CDR3: CSARAQGSREIRDEQFF

J: TRBJ1-2
V: TRBV9
CDR3: CASSPPNLVYSYTF

J: TRBJ1-1
V: TRBV2
CDR3: CASSERGPTNTEAFF

J: TRBJ2-1
V: TRBV20-1
CDR3: CSAWGRKRGINNEQFF

J: TRBJ2-5
V: TRBV7-9
CDR3: CASSNPSFETQYF

J: TRBJ1-3
V: TRBV7-9
CDR3: CASSPRDSHSGNTIYF

J: TRBJ2-7
V: TRBV11-2
CDR3: CASSLVGQGALEQYF

J: TRBJ2-6
V: TRBV7-9
CDR3: CASSLAGGSGANVLTF

J: TRBJ1-2
V: TRBV7-9
CDR3: CASSDADGLLHYGYTF

J: TRBJ2-2
V: TRBV20-1
CDR3: CSARAPGLGGSGELFF

J: TRBJ1-1
V: TRBV10-3
CDR3: CAISPQLMNTEAFF

J: TRBJ2-1
V: TRBV9
CDR3: CASSVVNRGPDEQFF

J: TRBJ2-1
V: TRBV6-1
CDR3: CASSATSGAVNEQFF

J: TRBJ2-7
V: TRBV10-3
CDR3: CAISYETGEGQYF

J: TRBJ2-4
V: TRBV20-1
CDR3: CSAQTSGLAEAKNIQYF

J: TRBJ2-1
V: TRBV9
CDR3: CASSGGSGPYNEQFF

J: TRBJ2-3
V: TRBV4-1
CDR3: CASSTPSTPRSPDTQYF

J: TRBJ2-1
V: TRBV29-1
CDR3: CSVLLGLAYNEQFF

J: TRBJ2-3
V: TRBV27
CDR3: CASSPRTGASTDTQYF

J: TRBJ2-6
V: TRBV11-3
CDR3: CASSLVAGGLSGANVLTF

J: TRBJ2-2
V: TRBV10-3
CDR3: CAISEREFIGELFF

J: TRBJ2-7
V: TRBV5-5
CDR3: CASSFGGLYEQYF

J: TRBJ2-5
V: TRBV5-1
CDR3: CASSLSSGSETQYF

J: TRBJ1-3
V: TRBV6-2/TRBV6-3
CDR3: CAALRTGEPGNTIYF

J: TRBJ2-7
V: TRBV7-2
CDR3: CASSLTFADEQYF

J: TRBJ2-2
V: TRBV5-4
CDR3: CASSPGILWELFF

J: TRBJ2-7
V: TRBV19
CDR3: CASSSTGGSYEQYF

J: TRBJ2-3
V: TRBV7-2
CDR3: CASSSGADTQYF

J: TRBJ2-1
V: TRBV6-6
CDR3: CASRQWPGLQFF

J: TRBJ1-2
V: TRBV7-2
CDR3: CASSFWDRVYGYTF

J: TRBJ2-3
V: TRBV12-5
CDR3: CASGLGKDTQYF

J: TRBJ2-7
V: TRBV6-1
CDR3: CASSEGRSSYEQYF

J: TRBJ2-2
V: TRBV19
CDR3: CASSMGSGGELFF

J: TRBJ2-7
V: TRBV7-9
CDR3: CASSFAGTVYEQYF

J: TRBJ2-3
V: TRBV5-6
CDR3: CASSFKSEGDTQYF

J: TRBJ2-3
V: TRBV12-3/TRBV12-4
CDR3: CATLPDTQYF

J: TRBJ2-7
V: TRBV5-1
CDR3: CASSPLWASASYEQYF

J: TRBJ1-2
V: TRBV27
CDR3: CASSLSRGQGWNYGYTF

J: TRBJ1-2
V: TRBV3-1
CDR3: CASSKRTGQGGVGYTF

J: TRBJ1-1
V: TRBV6-2/TRBV6-3
CDR3: CASKDGSTEAFF

J: TRBJ2-2
V: TRBV5-5
CDR3: CASSKLAGYTGELFF

J: TRBJ1-5
V: TRBV12-3/TRBV12-4
CDR3: CASSLQGADNQPQHF

J: TRBJ2-1
V: TRBV2
CDR3: CASSETGWGNEQFF

J: TRBJ2-2
V: TRBV6-5
CDR3: CASEESTGELFF

J: TRBJ2-7
V: TRBV12-3/TRBV12-4
CDR3: CASRGRSYEQYF

J: TRBJ2-7
V: TRBV28
CDR3: CASSRTVWEQYF

J: TRBJ2-7
V: TRBV7-2
CDR3: CASSLAGTGGYEQYF